The 31 T cell receptor beta chains below were found in one sample sequenced in a study of blood T cell repertoires in COVID-19. Clones were read by immunoSEQ multiplex PCR, and TCRdb kept only the in-frame ones, dropping some. The profile covers approximately 80,000 clones, with about 87% appearing a single time and 5.1% taken by the ten largest. The sequenced sample consisted of peripheral blood. The receptors were gathered from a man aged 40-49 years with acute or convalescent COVID-19.

The chain couples TRBV7-9 to TRBJ1-4; 8 bases are a match to TRBD1. The CDR3 consists of 15 residues. V was clipped by 6 bases and J by 10 bases; unmatched bases: 13. Germline CDR1 SEHNR, CDR2 FQNEAQ (reference sequence). CDR3 loop: CASSRNRGGEGKLFF. As DNA, the CDR3 is TGTGCCAGCAGTCGAAACAGGGGGGGCGAAGGAAAACTGTTTTTT.

CDR3 amino acids: CASSGNKGLSNEKLFF. The CDR3 DNA sequence: TGTGCCAGCAGTGGAAATAAGGGGCTCTCTAATGAAAAACTGTTTTTT. The V gene is TRBV6-1, the J gene TRBJ1-4; TRBD1 is a possible D gene (5 bases). This CDR3 contains 16 residues. The germline gives CDR1 MNHNS, CDR2 SASEGT. V lost 4 bases, J lost 3 bases, and 15 bases lay in between.

The V call is TRBV30, the J call TRBJ2-5; D might be TRBD2 (5 bases). The germline V and J ends were trimmed by 2 bases and 4 bases, with 8 bases remaining between them. Germline V gives CDR1 GTSNPN, CDR2 SVGIG (reference sequence). The CDR3 length is 12 residues. CDR3 coding DNA: TGTGCCTGGAGTCCTAGCTTAGAGACCCAGTACTTC. Protein sequence: CAWSPSLETQYF.

This chain connects TRBV5-1 to TRBJ2-2; 16 bases map to TRBD2. The CDR3 extends over 17 amino acids. V gave up 4 bases and J gave up 6 bases; unmatched junction bases: 6. The germline V gene encodes CDR1 SGHRS and CDR2 YFSETQ. As DNA, the CDR3 is TGCGCCAGCAGCCCCGGGACTAGCGGGAGGGCCGCCGGGGAGCTGTTTTTT. This translates into CASSPGTSGRAAGELFF.

The V gene is TRBV7-9, the J gene TRBJ2-1; D ambiguous. Per the germline V gene, CDR1 is SEHNR and CDR2 is FQNEAQ (reference sequence). This CDR3 is 13 amino acids long. Between the trimmed V and J ends, which lost 3 bases and 10 bases, there was a span of 13 bases. CDR3: CASSLHGDGEQFF. In DNA, the CDR3 is TGTGCCAGCAGCTTGCATGGAGATGGGGAGCAGTTCTTC.

This chain joins TRBV29-1 and TRBJ1-1; D remains unclear. The CDR3 totals 13 residues. Trimming stripped 7 bases from V and 2 bases from J, with 14 bases between. CDR1 and CDR2 (germline): SQVTM, ANQGSEA. CDR3 sequence: CSGREGGNTEAFF. For the CDR3, the DNA is TGCAGCGGACGAGAGGGCGGTAACACTGAAGCTTTCTTT.

This chain uses TRBV6-1 with TRBJ2-2, with D possibly matching TRBD1 (6 bases). In germline, CDR1 is MNHNS, CDR2 SASEGT. Trimming stripped 0 bases from V and 6 bases from J, with 14 bases between. This CDR3 contains 16 residues. Here the CDR3 reads CASSEATSGVSGELFF. CDR3 sequence (DNA): TGTGCCAGCAGTGAAGCTACGTCAGGGGTATCCGGGGAGCTGTTTTTT.

V usage is TRBV9 and J usage is TRBJ1-4; TRBD1 aligns across 8 bases. Trimming removed 3 bases from V and 7 bases from J; junction bases left unmatched: 5. The germline gives CDR1 SGDLS, CDR2 YYNGEE. The length of the CDR3 is 14 residues. CDR3 nucleotide sequence: TGTGCCAGCAGCGCAACAGGGGGAAGTGAAAAACTGTTTTTT. It yields the protein CASSATGGSEKLFF.

The genes are TRBV5-4 and TRBJ1-6; tentatively, D is TRBD1 (6 bases). The CDR3 loop spans 15 amino acids. V was pared by 3 bases and J by 7 bases, with 14 bases between. Germline loops: CDR1 SGHNT, CDR2 YYREEE (reference sequence). This chain's CDR3 is CASSYGGRGNSPLHF. Written as DNA, the CDR3 is TGTGCCAGCAGCTATGGAGGCAGGGGAAATTCACCCCTCCACTTT.

This clone appeared a few times. The rearrangement joins TRBV3-1 (or the pseudogene TRBV3-2) to TRBJ1-1, with D tentatively TRBD1 (6 bases). Trimming stripped 4 bases from V and 10 bases from J, with 10 bases between. This CDR3 has 11 residues. Germline V gives CDR1 LGHDT, CDR2 YNNKEL (reference sequence). The CDR3 DNA is TGTGCCAGCAGCCTACAGGGTGCAGCTTTCTTT. Translating gives CASSLQGAAFF.

The chain links TRBV19 to TRBJ1-6; D uncertain. Per the germline V gene, CDR1 is LNHDA and CDR2 is SQIVND (reference sequence). The CDR3 contains 15 residues. V dropped 3 bases and J dropped 5 bases, with 11 bases sitting between them. In DNA, the CDR3 is TGTGCCAGTAGTATCCGGGAGGTTAATAATTCACCCCTCCACTTT. Its protein product is CASSIREVNNSPLHF.

This chain joins TRBV18 and TRBJ2-7, with D maybe TRBD1 (5 bases). The CDR3 runs 13 residues. The V gene's germline CDR1 is KGHSH and CDR2 LQKENI. V was pared by 1 base and J by 3 bases, with 7 bases between. The CDR3 reads CASSPRQFYEQYF. CDR3 sequence (DNA): TGTGCCAGCTCACCACGACAGTTCTACGAGCAGTACTTC.

V usage is TRBV2 and J usage is TRBJ1-5; TRBD1 might be the D (6 bases). The CDR3 is 13 residues long. Trimming shortened V by 7 bases and J by 0 bases, and 7 bases separated the two germline ends. Germline V gene data show CDR1 as SNHLY and CDR2 as FYNNEI. CDR3 sequence: CASNRDSNQPQHF. In DNA form, the CDR3 reads TGTGCCAGCAACAGGGATAGCAATCAGCCCCAGCATTTT.

V gene TRBV19 combines with J gene TRBJ1-5; possibly TRBD1 for D (6 bases). The J call is doubtful: the DNA matches TRBJ2-3 better. This CDR3 is built from 14 residues. Germline V lookup: CDR1 LNHDA, CDR2 SQIVND (reference sequence). The CDR3: CASNQGFSNQPQYF. The CDR3 DNA reads as TGTGCCAGTAACCAGGGGTTTAGCAATCAGCCCCAGTATTTT.

V usage is TRBV6-5 and J usage is TRBJ1-3; D not resolved. Germline CDR1 is MNHEY and CDR2 is SVGAGI. V lost 5 bases to trimming and J lost 4 bases, with 9 bases between them. CDR3 length: 13 residues. The CDR3 reads CASSPGMGNTIYF. The CDR3 nucleotides read TGTGCCAGCAGTCCCGGGATGGGAAACACCATATATTTT.

J is TRBJ1-1 and V is TRBV30; TRBD1 matches 9 bases. The V and J ends lost 5 bases and 5 bases, in that order; junction bases with no gene match: 3. The germline V gene encodes CDR1 GTSNPN and CDR2 SVGIG (reference sequence). The CDR3 extends over 12 amino acids. CDR3 DNA: TGTGCCTGGGGGGACAGGGTAACTGAAGCTTTCTTT. It codes for CAWGDRVTEAFF.

The rearrangement links TRBV7-3 to TRBJ1-1, with 9 bases fitting TRBD1. The CDR3 is 15 amino acids. Germline V CDR1 and CDR2: SGHTA, FQGTGA. V was clipped by 0 bases and J by 5 bases; unmatched bases: 4. The CDR3 region is CASSLTGTGRTEAFF. The CDR3 region has the DNA TGTGCCAGCAGCTTAACTGGGACAGGGAGGACTGAAGCTTTCTTT.

The V gene is TRBV10-3, the J gene TRBJ1-6; 12 bases map to TRBD1. The CDR3 totals 14 residues. Trimming removed 8 bases from V and 7 bases from J; junction bases left unmatched: 3. Germline V gene sequence: CDR1 ENHRY, CDR2 SYGVKD. CDR3 nucleotides: TGTGCCATCCGGGACAGGGGGCAAAATTCACCCCTCCACTTT. Translation gives CAIRDRGQNSPLHF.

For the CDR3, the DNA is TGCAGCGTTCCGGCTAGGACAGGGGGCAACTATGGCTACACCTTC. Protein product: CSVPARTGGNYGYTF. The V call is TRBV29-1, the J call TRBJ1-2, with TRBD1 identical over 11 bases. V gave up 5 bases and J gave up 2 bases; unmatched junction bases: 7. Per the germline V gene, CDR1 is SQVTM and CDR2 is ANQGSEA. The CDR3 length is 15 residues.

This sequence joins TRBV6-2 or TRBV6-3 and TRBJ2-7, with 8 bases fitting TRBD1. Losses at the gene ends were 5 bases for V and 0 bases for J; bases not matched to a gene: 6. From germline, CDR1 is MNHEY and CDR2 SVGEGT. The CDR3 length is 15 residues. CDR3: CASSGGQVTSYEQYF. In nucleotides, the CDR3 is TGTGCCAGCAGTGGGGGACAGGTAACCTCCTACGAGCAGTACTTC.

The chain joins TRBV15 to TRBJ1-1; TRBD1 matches at 7 bases. The V and J ends lost 5 bases and 4 bases, in that order; junction bases with no gene match: 7. Per the germline V gene, CDR1 is LNHNV and CDR2 is YYDKDF (reference sequence). This CDR3 contains 14 residues. Written as DNA, the CDR3 is TGTGCCACCAGCGGGCGACAGGGTTTCACTGAAGCTTTCTTT. It yields the protein CATSGRQGFTEAFF.

This clone occurred a few times. CDR3 DNA: TGTGCCAGCAGCCAACAGGCACCGTACTCTGGAAACACCATATATTTT. The encoded protein is CASSQQAPYSGNTIYF. This rearrangement joins TRBV14 to TRBJ1-3; D remains ambiguous. The length of the CDR3 is 16 residues. Germline CDR1 and CDR2: SGHDN and FVKESK. Between the trimmed V and J ends, which lost 2 bases and 0 bases, there was a span of 11 bases.

This clone was detected only once. V gene TRBV18 combines with J gene TRBJ2-7, with D perhaps TRBD1 (6 bases). V lost 3 bases, J lost 7 bases, and 22 bases lay in between. Germline CDR1 and CDR2: KGHSH and LQKENI. The CDR3 loop spans 16 amino acids. The CDR3 protein is CASSPRTKTGAPEQYF. The CDR3 coding sequence is TGTGCCAGCTCACCCCGAACTAAGACAGGCGCCCCAGAGCAGTACTTC.

V and J are TRBV7-9 and TRBJ1-5; TRBD1 matches 7 bases. The CDR3 loop spans 15 amino acids. Germline CDR1 is SEHNR and CDR2 is FQNEAQ (reference sequence). The trim removed 5 bases at V and 0 bases at J, leaving 4 bases unmatched. CDR3 in DNA: TGTGCCAGCAGCACCGACAGGGATAGCAATCAGCCCCAGCATTTT. Its translation is CASSTDRDSNQPQHF.

The chain recombines TRBV3-1 (or the pseudogene TRBV3-2) with TRBJ1-1; D perhaps matches TRBD1 (5 bases). Germline CDR1 is LGHDT and CDR2 is YNNKEL (reference sequence). The V end lost 1 base, the J end lost 3 bases, and 24 bases lay between the germline ends. This CDR3 has 19 residues. Here the CDR3 reads CASSQVRVQEEGGDTEAFF. The CDR3 nucleotides are TGTGCCAGCAGCCAAGTCAGAGTACAGGAAGAGGGAGGGGACACTGAAGCTTTCTTT.

This chain uses TRBV14 with TRBJ2-2, with D perhaps matching TRBD2 (5 bases). This CDR3 comprises 16 residues. Trimming stripped 1 base from V and 2 bases from J, with 11 bases between. The germline gives CDR1 SGHDN, CDR2 FVKESK. The CDR3: CASSQVTGINTGELFF. In DNA, the CDR3 is TGTGCCAGCAGCCAAGTAACGGGAATAAACACCGGGGAGCTGTTTTTT.

The CDR3 reads CATDRTGAKEKLFF. The CDR3 nucleotides are TGTGCCACCGACCGGACAGGGGCGAAGGAAAAACTGTTTTTT. The chain links TRBV19 to TRBJ1-4, with 9 bases that match TRBD1. Germline V CDR1 and CDR2: LNHDA, SQIVND (reference sequence). The CDR3 consists of 14 residues. J gave up 8 bases and V 10 bases, and 11 bases lay outside the gene matches.

This clone was counted many times. This rearrangement joins TRBV5-4 to TRBJ1-2, with TRBD1 matching over 10 bases. The germline gives CDR1 SGHNT, CDR2 YYREEE (reference sequence). With 5 bases clipped from V and 2 bases from J, the junction kept 12 bases outside the gene matches. The CDR3 totals 17 residues. The CDR3 loop reads CASSRGTGATSNYGYTF. CDR3 bases: TGTGCCAGCAGTCGGGGGACAGGGGCCACTTCGAACTATGGCTACACCTTC.

The chain employs TRBV2 and TRBJ2-1; 10 bases are shared with TRBD2. This CDR3 comprises 15 residues. The germline V gene has CDR1 SNHLY and CDR2 FYNNEI. V lost 5 bases and J lost 4; bases outside the gene matches: 5. The chain's CDR3 is CASSISGGAYNEQFF. CDR3 nucleotide sequence: TGTGCCAGCAGTATCAGCGGGGGGGCTTACAATGAGCAGTTCTTC.

The chain joins TRBV3-1 (or the pseudogene TRBV3-2) to TRBJ2-7; 12 bases fit TRBD2. The CDR3 loop spans 16 amino acids. The germline gives CDR1 LGHDT, CDR2 YNNKEL (reference sequence). Losses at the gene ends were 4 bases for V and 0 bases for J; bases not matched to a gene: 4. The CDR3 region has the DNA TGTGCCAGCAGCCGCAAGACTAGCGGGAGCTCCTACGAGCAGTACTTC. Translated: CASSRKTSGSSYEQYF.

This clone was counted once. The V call is TRBV9, the J call TRBJ1-6, with D possibly matching TRBD1 (5 bases). Trimming left V 3 bases short and J 14 bases short, with 18 bases between. The CDR3 is made up of 14 amino acids. Germline assignment: CDR1 SGDLS and CDR2 YYNGEE. The CDR3 region is CASSARTASGSLHF. In DNA, the CDR3 is TGTGCCAGCAGCGCCCGGACCGCCTCAGGGTCCCTCCACTTT.